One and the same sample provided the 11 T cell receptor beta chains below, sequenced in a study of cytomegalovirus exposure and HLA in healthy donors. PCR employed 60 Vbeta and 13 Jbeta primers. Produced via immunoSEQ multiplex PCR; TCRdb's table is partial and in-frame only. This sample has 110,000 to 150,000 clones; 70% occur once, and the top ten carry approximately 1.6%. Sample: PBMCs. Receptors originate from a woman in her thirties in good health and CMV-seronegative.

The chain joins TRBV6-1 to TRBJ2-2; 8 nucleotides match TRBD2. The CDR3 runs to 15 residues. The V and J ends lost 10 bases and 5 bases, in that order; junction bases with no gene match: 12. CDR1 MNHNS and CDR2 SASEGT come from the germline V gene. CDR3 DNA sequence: TGTGCCACCGACTCCGGGACTAGTGGTACCGGGGAGCTGTTTTTT. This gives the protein CATDSGTSGTGELFF.

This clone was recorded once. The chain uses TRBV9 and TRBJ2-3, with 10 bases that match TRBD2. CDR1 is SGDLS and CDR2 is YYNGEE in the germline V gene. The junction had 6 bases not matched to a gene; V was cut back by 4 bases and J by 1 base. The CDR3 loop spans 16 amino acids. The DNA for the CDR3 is TGTGCCAGCAGCCCGCGGACTAGCGGCCGCACAGATACGCAGTATTTT. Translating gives CASSPRTSGRTDTQYF.

CDR3 bases: TGTGCCAGCAGCTTAAGGACAGGGGAGAGGAGCACAGATACGCAGTATTTT. It encodes CASSLRTGERSTDTQYF. The chain couples TRBV7-8 to TRBJ2-3, with TRBD1 matching 9 bases. Germline CDR1 reads SGHVS; CDR2 reads FQNEAQ. V shed 2 bases, J shed 0 bases, and the junction held 6 bases outside the gene matches. This CDR3 region has 17 residues.

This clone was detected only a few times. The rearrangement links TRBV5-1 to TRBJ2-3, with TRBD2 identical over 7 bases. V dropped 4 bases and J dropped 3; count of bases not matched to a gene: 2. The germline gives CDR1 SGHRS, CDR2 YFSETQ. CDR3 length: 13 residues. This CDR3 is CASSPAGTDTQYF. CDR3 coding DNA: TGCGCCAGCAGCCCAGCGGGGACAGATACGCAGTATTTT.

The CDR3, as DNA: TGTGCCTGGAGGTCCCGGGGAGGGGTGTATGGCTACACCTTC. Amino acid sequence: CAWRSRGGVYGYTF. The chain couples TRBV30 to TRBJ1-2; D possibly corresponds to TRBD1 (5 bases). The CDR3 is 14 residues long. Per germline, CDR1 GTSNPN and CDR2 SVGIG (reference sequence). Deletions cut 3 bases from V and 5 bases from J, with 16 bases between. The complete variable domain, with remaining parts taken from reference TRBV30 and TRBJ1-2, reads SQTIHQWPATLVQPVGSPLSLECTVEGTSNPNLYWYRQAAGRGLQLLFYSVGIGQISSEVPQNLSASRPQDRQFILSSKKLLLSDSGFYLCAWRSRGGVYGYTFGSGTRLTVV.

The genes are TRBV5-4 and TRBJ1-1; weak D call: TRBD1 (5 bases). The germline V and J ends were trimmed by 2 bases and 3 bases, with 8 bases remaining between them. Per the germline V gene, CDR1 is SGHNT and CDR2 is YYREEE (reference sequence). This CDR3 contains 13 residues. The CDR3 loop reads CASSFGRDTEAFF. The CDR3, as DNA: TGTGCCAGCAGCTTTGGCAGGGACACTGAAGCTTTCTTT.

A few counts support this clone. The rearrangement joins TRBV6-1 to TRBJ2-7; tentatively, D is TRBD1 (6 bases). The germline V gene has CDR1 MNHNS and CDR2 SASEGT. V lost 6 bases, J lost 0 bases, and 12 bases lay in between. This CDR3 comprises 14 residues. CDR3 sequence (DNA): TGTGCCAGCAGACCACAGGGCAGCTCCTACGAGCAGTACGTC. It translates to CASRPQGSSYEQYV.

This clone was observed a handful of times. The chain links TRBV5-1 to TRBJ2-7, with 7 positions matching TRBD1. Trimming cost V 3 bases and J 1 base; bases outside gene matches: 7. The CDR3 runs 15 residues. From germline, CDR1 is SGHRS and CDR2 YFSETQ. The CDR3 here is CASSSRQGTSYEQYF. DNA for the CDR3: TGCGCCAGCAGCTCCCGACAGGGCACATCCTACGAGCAGTACTTC.

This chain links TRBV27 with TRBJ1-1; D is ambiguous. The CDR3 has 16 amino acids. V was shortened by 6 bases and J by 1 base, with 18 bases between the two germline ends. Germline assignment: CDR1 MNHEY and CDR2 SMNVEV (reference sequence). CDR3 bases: TGTGCCAGCAGCTATGGGTCTCAGGCTCCGAACACTGAAGCTTTCTTT. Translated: CASSYGSQAPNTEAFF.

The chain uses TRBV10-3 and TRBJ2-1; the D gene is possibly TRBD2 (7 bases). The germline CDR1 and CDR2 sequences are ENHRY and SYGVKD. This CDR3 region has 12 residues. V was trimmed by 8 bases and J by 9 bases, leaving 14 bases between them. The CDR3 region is CAIQREGGEQFF. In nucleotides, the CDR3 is TGTGCCATCCAAAGGGAGGGGGGTGAGCAGTTCTTC.

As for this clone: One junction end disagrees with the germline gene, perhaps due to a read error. The CDR3 region has the DNA TGTGCCAGCAGCCTAGCGGGGCCCTCCTACAATGAGCAGTTCTTC. Translated: CASSLAGPSYNEQFF. The rearrangement links TRBV7-9 to TRBJ2-1; TRBD2 matches at 9 bases. This CDR3 is built from 15 residues. Germline CDR1 SEHNR, CDR2 FQNEAQ (reference sequence).